Below, 14 T cell receptor beta chains from the same sample are listed, as sequenced in a study of cytomegalovirus exposure and HLA in healthy donors. The primer mix had 60 Vbeta and 13 Jbeta primers. Method: immunoSEQ multiplex PCR; TCRdb's copy keeps in-frame clones and lacks some. The table lists 130,000 or so clones, 65% to 80% of them singletons. The material sequenced was PBMCs. All receptors derive from a man in his late teens or twenties in good health and CMV-seropositive.

The chain combines TRBV19 with TRBJ1-5; 11 positions match TRBD1. The CDR3 is 13 amino acids. Trimming took 5 bases from V and 6 from J; bases not matched to a gene: 0. CDR1 and CDR2 from the germline V gene are LNHDA and SQIVND (reference sequence). CDR3 loop: CASSGTGGQPQHF. The DNA of the CDR3 is TGTGCCAGTAGTGGGACAGGGGGTCAGCCCCAGCATTTT. The variable domain in full, completed from reference TRBV19 and TRBJ1-5, reads DGGITQSPKYLFRKEGQNVTLSCEQNLNHDAMYWYRQDPGQGLRLIYYSQIVNDFQKGDIAEGYSVSREKKESFPLTVTSAQKNPTAFYLCASSGTGGQPQHFGDGTRLSIL.

This clone showed up just a few times. The chain combines TRBV5-4 with TRBJ1-2; D might be TRBD1 (5 bases). The CDR3 runs to 13 residues. Trimming took off 0 bases at V and 8 bases at J, with 11 bases between the two ends. CDR1 is SGHNT and CDR2 is YYREEE in the germline V gene (reference sequence). DNA of the CDR3: TGTGCCAGCAGCTTGGTAGGGGCGGTGGGCTACACCTTC. It is translated as CASSLVGAVGYTF.

The chain is built from TRBV6-6 and TRBJ1-2; tentatively, D is TRBD1 (5 bases). V dropped 6 bases and J dropped 6 bases, with 14 bases sitting between them. There are 13 residues in the CDR3. Germline V gene sequence: CDR1 MNHNY, CDR2 SVGAGI (reference sequence). CDR3 amino acids: CASRPQESNGYTF. The CDR3 region has the DNA TGTGCCAGCAGACCACAGGAATCGAATGGCTACACCTTC.

V usage is TRBV7-3 and J usage is TRBJ1-3, with D tentatively TRBD1 (6 bases). The V gene lost 4 bases and the J gene lost 0 bases, with 10 bases spanning the gap. Looked up from germline, CDR1 is SGHTA and CDR2 is FQGTGA. The CDR3 is 15 residues long. The CDR3 loop reads CASSSTGHSGNTIYF. CDR3 nucleotide sequence: TGTGCCAGCAGCTCGACAGGCCACTCTGGAAACACCATATATTTT.

This chain links TRBV10-3 with TRBJ2-7; maybe TRBD1 (5 bases). Germline V lookup: CDR1 ENHRY, CDR2 SYGVKD. The V end lost 6 bases, the J end lost 0 bases, and 9 bases lay between the germline ends. The CDR3 sequence is 13 residues long. The CDR3 DNA reads as TGTGCCATCAGCAAGGACAACTCCTACGAGCAGTACTTC. It codes for CAISKDNSYEQYF.

The rearrangement links TRBV9 to TRBJ1-2, with 9 bases matching TRBD1. Germline V lookup: CDR1 SGDLS, CDR2 YYNGEE. V trimming: 7 bases; J trimming: 5 bases; junction bases outside the gene matches: 12. This CDR3 is 15 amino acids long. The CDR3 DNA follows: TGTGCCAGCTCAGAGTCACAGGGGGCGGATTATGGCTACACCTTC. It is translated as CASSESQGADYGYTF.

This sequence joins TRBV9 and TRBJ1-2; TRBD1 might be the D (5 bases). V gave up 3 bases and J gave up 1 base, with 16 bases separating them. This CDR3 region has 16 residues. Germline V lookup: CDR1 SGDLS, CDR2 YYNGEE. CDR3 amino acids: CASSGVRGSGNYGYTF. The DNA of the CDR3 is TGTGCCAGCAGCGGGGTACGGGGGTCAGGTAACTATGGCTACACCTTC.

The chain has TRBV5-1 and TRBJ2-5, with TRBD1 matching 8 bases. CDR3 size: 13 residues. The germline gives CDR1 SGHRS, CDR2 YFSETQ. J lost 1 base, V lost 4 bases, and 0 bases had no gene match. CDR3 sequence: CASSDRGQETQYF. The CDR3, as DNA: TGCGCCAGCAGCGACAGGGGCCAAGAGACCCAGTACTTC. Variable domain in full (rest from reference TRBV5-1 and TRBJ2-5): KAGVTQTPRYLIKTRGQQVTLSCSPISGHRSVSWYQQTPGQGLQFLFEYFSETQRNKGNFPGRFSGRQFSNSRSEMNVSTLELGDSALYLCASSDRGQETQYFGPGTRLLVL.

Only one count was recorded for this clone. The chain employs TRBV5-4 and TRBJ1-1; 7 bases map to TRBD1. V was pared by 2 bases and J by 1 base, with 8 bases of the junction left unmatched. The CDR3 has 16 amino acids. Germline CDR1 reads SGHNT; CDR2 reads YYREEE (reference sequence). DNA for the CDR3: TGTGCCAGCAGCTTTAACCCGGGACAGAAGAACACTGAAGCTTTCTTT. This sequence encodes CASSFNPGQKNTEAFF.

The chain has TRBV5-1 and TRBJ1-1, with D possibly being TRBD1 (5 bases). Germline V gene lookup returns CDR1 SGHRS and CDR2 YFSETQ. The CDR3 loop spans 15 amino acids. V lost 4 bases, J lost 3 bases, and 16 bases lay in between. CDR3 amino acids: CASSGLQVGYTEAFF. The CDR3 nucleotides read TGCGCCAGCAGCGGATTACAGGTGGGATACACTGAAGCTTTCTTT.

This rearrangement joins TRBV11-2 to TRBJ2-4, with 7 bases lining up with TRBD1. J gave up 1 base and V 3 bases, and 6 bases lay outside the gene matches. CDR1 and CDR2 from the germline V gene are SGHAT and FQNNGV. CDR3 length equals 16 residues. CDR3 nucleotides: TGTGCCAGCAGCTTGAGTTTACAGGGGGCCAAAAACATTCAGTACTTC. Encoded protein: CASSLSLQGAKNIQYF.

The chain has TRBV5-6 and TRBJ2-5; the match to TRBD2 covers 11 bases. This CDR3 spans 16 amino acids. V trimming: 4 bases; J trimming: 5 bases; junction bases outside the gene matches: 10. Germline V gene data show CDR1 as SGHDT and CDR2 as YYEEEE. The CDR3 sequence is CASSPVTSGIGETQYF. The CDR3, as DNA: TGTGCCAGCAGCCCGGTGACTAGCGGGATCGGGGAGACCCAGTACTTC.

This sequence joins TRBV11-2 and TRBJ2-1, with D hard to call. Germline V lookup: CDR1 SGHAT, CDR2 FQNNGV. V was clipped by 6 bases and J by 8 bases, with 11 bases between them. This CDR3 region has 12 residues. The CDR3 bases are TGTGCCAGCAGTAGCAGTCTCGATGAGCAGTTCTTC. It codes for CASSSSLDEQFF.

Here the CDR3 DNA reads TGTGCCAGCAGTCCCTGGGACAGGGAGTGGGGCACTGAAGCTTTCTTT. Translated, it gives CASSPWDREWGTEAFF. The chain carries TRBV28 and TRBJ1-1, with 9 bases that match TRBD1. The CDR3 runs to 16 residues. Trimming removed 5 bases from V and 4 bases from J; junction bases left unmatched: 11. CDR1 MDHEN and CDR2 SYDVKM come from the germline V gene.